This T cell receptor (beta chain) was identified during a study of cytomegalovirus exposure and HLA in healthy donors. The table came from immunoSEQ multiplex PCR; TCRdb's copy has only in-frame clones and leaves some out. The profile shows more than 55,000 clones, 85% to 90% of them singletons. CDR3 length: 15 residues. Trimming cost V 0 bases and J 5 bases, with 14 bases left between them. Germline V gene data show CDR1 as LNHNV and CDR2 as YYDKDF (reference sequence). The receptor was derived from a woman younger than 35 in good health and CMV-seronegative. Sequenced material: PBMCs. This chain uses TRBV15 with TRBJ2-7; D is unresolved. The CDR3 region is CATSRDVRSRDEQYF. The DNA for the CDR3 is TGTGCCACCAGCAGAGATGTGAGGAGTAGAGACGAGCAGTACTTC. Combining the CDR3 with reference TRBV15 and TRBJ2-7 gives the whole variable domain DAMVIQNPRYQVTQFGKPVTLSCSQTLNHNVMYWYQQKSSQAPKLLFHYYDKDFNNEADTPDNFQSRRPNTSFCFLDIRSPGLGDTAMYLCATSRDVRSRDEQYFGPGTRLTVT.